The T cell receptor beta chain described here comes from a study of blood T cell repertoires in COVID-19. Study-wide background: The United States, Italy and Spain provided the acute and convalescent COVID-19 samples. Sample material is recorded as cDNA or gDNA derived from T cells, B-cell-depleted T cells, or PBMCs.

In the original workflow: Amplification of reference gene primers provided the estimated nucleated cell counts. Assay used: immunoSEQ multiplex PCR; TCRdb lists only in-frame clones, some missing. V, J and clone size reflect that table, while D and trimming were determined from the DNA. The sample holds hundreds of thousands of clones, 70% to 90% seen once. CDR3 size: 14 residues. Trimming took off 8 bases at V and 10 bases at J, with 20 bases between the two ends. Germline V lookup: CDR1 SGHAT, CDR2 FQNNGV. Enrolled during active infection, Seattle patients were then followed longitudinally. What was sequenced was peripheral blood. The source of this sequence is a man between 18 and 35 years old with COVID-19, enrolled during active disease. The gene calls are TRBV11-2 and TRBJ2-2; TRBD2 might be the D (6 bases). The CDR3 bases are TGTGCCAGCGGGACTGTCAAGGACCGGACGGAGCTGTTTTTT. It codes for CASGTVKDRTELFF.